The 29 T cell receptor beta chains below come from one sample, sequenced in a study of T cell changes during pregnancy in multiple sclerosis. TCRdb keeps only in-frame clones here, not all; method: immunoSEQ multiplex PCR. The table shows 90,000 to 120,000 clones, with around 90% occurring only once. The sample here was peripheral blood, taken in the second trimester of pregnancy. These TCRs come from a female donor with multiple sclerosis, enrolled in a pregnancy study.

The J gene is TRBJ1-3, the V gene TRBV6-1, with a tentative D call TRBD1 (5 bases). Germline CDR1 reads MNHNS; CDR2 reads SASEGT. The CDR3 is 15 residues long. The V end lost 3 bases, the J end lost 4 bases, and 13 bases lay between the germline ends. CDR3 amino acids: CASSDRGLAGNTIYF. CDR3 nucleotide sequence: TGTGCCAGCAGTGACCGGGGACTCGCCGGAAACACCATATATTTT.

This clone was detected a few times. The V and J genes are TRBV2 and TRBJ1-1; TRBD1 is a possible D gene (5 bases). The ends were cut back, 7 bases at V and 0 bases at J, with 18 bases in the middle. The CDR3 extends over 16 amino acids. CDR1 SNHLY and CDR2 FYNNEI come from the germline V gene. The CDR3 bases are TGTGCCAGCATAGTTCGGGCGGGGGAGATGAACACTGAAGCTTTCTTT. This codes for CASIVRAGEMNTEAFF.

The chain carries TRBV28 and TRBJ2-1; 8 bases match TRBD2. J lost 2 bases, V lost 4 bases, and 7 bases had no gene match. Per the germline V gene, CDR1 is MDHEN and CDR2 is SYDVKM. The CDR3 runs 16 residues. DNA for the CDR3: TGTGCCAGCAGTTCCATAGCGGGGAAGCCCTACAATGAGCAGTTCTTC. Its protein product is CASSSIAGKPYNEQFF.

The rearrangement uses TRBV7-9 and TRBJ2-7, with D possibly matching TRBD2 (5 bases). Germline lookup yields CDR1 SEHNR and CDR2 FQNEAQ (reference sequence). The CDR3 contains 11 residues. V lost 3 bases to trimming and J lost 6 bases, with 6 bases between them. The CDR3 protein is CASSFGGEQYF. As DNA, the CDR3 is TGTGCCAGCAGCTTCGGAGGCGAGCAGTACTTC. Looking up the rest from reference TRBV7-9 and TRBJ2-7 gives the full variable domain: DTGVSQNPRHKITKRGQNVTFRCDPISEHNRLYWYRQTLGQGPEFLTYFQNEAQLEKSRLLSDRFSAERPKGSFSTLEIQRTEQGDSAMYLCASSFGGEQYFGPGTRLTVT.

For the CDR3, the DNA is TGTGCCAGCAGCTTGGTGCGGGGCTCCACCGGGGAGCTGTTTTTT. Translating gives CASSLVRGSTGELFF. V gene TRBV5-4 combines with J gene TRBJ2-2; a weak D match, TRBD2 (6 bases). Germline V CDR1 and CDR2: SGHNT, YYREEE (reference sequence). The CDR3 has 15 residues. V dropped 0 bases and J dropped 4 bases, with 10 bases sitting between them.

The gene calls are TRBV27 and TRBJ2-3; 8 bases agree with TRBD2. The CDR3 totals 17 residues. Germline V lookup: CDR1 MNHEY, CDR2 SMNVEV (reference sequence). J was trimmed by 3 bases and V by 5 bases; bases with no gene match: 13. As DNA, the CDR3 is TGTGCCAGCAGTCCCTTCTGGCGGGGGGTTCTGACAGATACGCAGTATTTT. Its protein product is CASSPFWRGVLTDTQYF.

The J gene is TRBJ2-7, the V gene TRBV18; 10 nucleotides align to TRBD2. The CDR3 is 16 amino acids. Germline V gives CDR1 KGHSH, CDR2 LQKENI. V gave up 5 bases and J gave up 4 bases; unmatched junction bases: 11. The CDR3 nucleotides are TGTGCCAGCTCATCTACCCAGCGGGAGGGCCGGTACGAGCAGTACTTC. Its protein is CASSSTQREGRYEQYF.

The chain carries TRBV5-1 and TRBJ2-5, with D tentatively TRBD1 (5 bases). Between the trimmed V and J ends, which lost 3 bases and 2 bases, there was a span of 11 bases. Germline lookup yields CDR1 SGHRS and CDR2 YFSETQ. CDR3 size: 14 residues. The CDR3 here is CASSSPTVQETQYF. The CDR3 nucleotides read TGCGCCAGCAGCTCGCCGACAGTACAAGAGACCCAGTACTTC.

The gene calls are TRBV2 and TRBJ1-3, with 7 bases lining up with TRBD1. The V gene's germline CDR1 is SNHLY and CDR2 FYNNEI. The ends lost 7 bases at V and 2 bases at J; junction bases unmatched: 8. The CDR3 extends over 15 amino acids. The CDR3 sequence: CASNSPDRAGNTIYF. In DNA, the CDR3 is TGTGCCAGCAACTCTCCAGACAGGGCTGGAAACACCATATATTTT. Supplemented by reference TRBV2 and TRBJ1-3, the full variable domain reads EPEVTQTPSHQVTQMGQEVILRCVPISNHLYFYWYRQILGQKVEFLVSFYNNEISEKSEIFDDQFSVERPDGSNFTLKIRSTKLEDSAMYFCASNSPDRAGNTIYFGEGSWLTVV.

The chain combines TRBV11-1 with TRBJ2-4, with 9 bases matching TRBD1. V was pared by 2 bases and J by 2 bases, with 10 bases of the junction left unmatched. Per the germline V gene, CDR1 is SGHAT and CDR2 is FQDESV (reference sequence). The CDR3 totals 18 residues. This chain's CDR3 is CASSLRPGQGFTKNIQYF. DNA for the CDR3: TGTGCCAGCAGCTTAAGGCCCGGACAGGGGTTCACCAAAAACATTCAGTACTTC.

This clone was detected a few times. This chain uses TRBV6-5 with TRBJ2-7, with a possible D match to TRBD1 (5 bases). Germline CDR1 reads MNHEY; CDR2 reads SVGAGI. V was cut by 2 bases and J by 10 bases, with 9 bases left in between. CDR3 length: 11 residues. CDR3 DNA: TGTGCCAGCAGTTACCAGGGTCTCCAGTACTTC. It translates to CASSYQGLQYF.

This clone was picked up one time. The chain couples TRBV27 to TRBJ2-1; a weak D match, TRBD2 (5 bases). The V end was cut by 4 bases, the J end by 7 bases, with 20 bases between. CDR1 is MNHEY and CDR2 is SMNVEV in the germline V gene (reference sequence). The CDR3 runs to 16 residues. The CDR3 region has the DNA TGTGCCAGCAGTTCGGGATTAGCGAGGTGGAGGAATGAGCAGTTCTTC. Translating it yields CASSSGLARWRNEQFF.

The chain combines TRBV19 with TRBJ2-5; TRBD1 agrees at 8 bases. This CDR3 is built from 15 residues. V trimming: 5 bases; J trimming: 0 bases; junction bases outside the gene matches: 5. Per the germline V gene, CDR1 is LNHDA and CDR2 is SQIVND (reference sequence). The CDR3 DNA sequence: TGTGCCAGTAGTGCGGACAGGGTGTACCAAGAGACCCAGTACTTC. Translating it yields CASSADRVYQETQYF.

The CDR3 DNA sequence: TGTGCCAGCAATTCGTTTCGGGAGTCGAACAATGAGCAGTTCTTC. Protein sequence: CASNSFRESNNEQFF. The chain employs TRBV7-9 and TRBJ2-1; TRBD2 is a possible D gene (6 bases). Per the germline V gene, CDR1 is SEHNR and CDR2 is FQNEAQ (reference sequence). The CDR3 has 15 amino acids. V lost 7 bases and J lost 5, with 18 bases in between.

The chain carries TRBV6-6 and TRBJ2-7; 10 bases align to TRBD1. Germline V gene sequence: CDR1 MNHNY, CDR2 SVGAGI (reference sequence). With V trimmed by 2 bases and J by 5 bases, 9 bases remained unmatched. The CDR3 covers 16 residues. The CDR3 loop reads CASSYVPTGGSHEQYF. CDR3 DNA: TGTGCCAGCAGTTACGTCCCGACAGGGGGCAGCCACGAGCAGTACTTC.

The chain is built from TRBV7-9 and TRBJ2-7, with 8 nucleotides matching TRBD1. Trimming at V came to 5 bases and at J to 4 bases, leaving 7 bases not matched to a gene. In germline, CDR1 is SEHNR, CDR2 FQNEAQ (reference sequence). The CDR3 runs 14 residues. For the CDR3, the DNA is TGTGCCAGCAGCCCCGGGGGACAGGAGTACGAGCAGTACTTC. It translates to CASSPGGQEYEQYF.

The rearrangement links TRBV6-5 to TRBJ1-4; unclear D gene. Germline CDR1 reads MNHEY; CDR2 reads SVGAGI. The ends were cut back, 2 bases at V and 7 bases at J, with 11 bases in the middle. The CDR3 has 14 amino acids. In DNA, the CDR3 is TGTGCCAGCAGTTACACGAGGGCGGGTGAAAAACTGTTTTTT. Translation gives CASSYTRAGEKLFF.

CDR3: CASSLLVSGYEQYF. CDR3 DNA: TGTGCCAGCAGCTTATTAGTTTCTGGTTACGAGCAGTACTTC. The chain uses TRBV11-2 and TRBJ2-7; no clear D. Germline values: CDR1 SGHAT, CDR2 FQNNGV. This CDR3 spans 14 amino acids. The V and J ends lost 2 bases and 4 bases respectively, with 12 bases between them.

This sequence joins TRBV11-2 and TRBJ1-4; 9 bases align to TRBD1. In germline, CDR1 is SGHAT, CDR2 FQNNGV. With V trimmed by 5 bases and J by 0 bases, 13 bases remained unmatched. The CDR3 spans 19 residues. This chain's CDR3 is CASSTSTRDRDATNEKLFF. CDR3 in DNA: TGTGCCAGCAGCACCTCTACCCGGGACAGGGACGCAACTAATGAAAAACTGTTTTTT.

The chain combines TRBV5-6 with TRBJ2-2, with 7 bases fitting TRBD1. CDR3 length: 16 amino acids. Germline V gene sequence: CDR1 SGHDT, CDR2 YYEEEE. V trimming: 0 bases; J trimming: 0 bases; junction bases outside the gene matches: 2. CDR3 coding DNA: TGTGCCAGCAGCTTGGGACAGGGTGCGAACACCGGGGAGCTGTTTTTT. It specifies CASSLGQGANTGELFF.

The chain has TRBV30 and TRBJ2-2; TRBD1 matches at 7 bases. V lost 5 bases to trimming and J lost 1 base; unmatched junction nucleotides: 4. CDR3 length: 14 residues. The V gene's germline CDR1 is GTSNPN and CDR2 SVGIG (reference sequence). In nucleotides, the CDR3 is TGTGCCTGGGAGACAGGGATGAACACCGGGGAGCTGTTTTTT. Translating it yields CAWETGMNTGELFF. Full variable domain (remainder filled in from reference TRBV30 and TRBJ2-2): SQTIHQWPATLVQPVGSPLSLECTVEGTSNPNLYWYRQAAGRGLQLLFYSVGIGQISSEVPQNLSASRPQDRQFILSSKKLLLSDSGFYLCAWETGMNTGELFFGEGSRLTVL.

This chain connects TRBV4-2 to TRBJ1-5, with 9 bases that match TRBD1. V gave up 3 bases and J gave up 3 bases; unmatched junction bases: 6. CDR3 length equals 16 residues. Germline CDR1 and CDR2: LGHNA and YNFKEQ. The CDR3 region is CASSHTGTGLNQPQHF. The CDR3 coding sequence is TGTGCCAGCAGCCATACCGGGACAGGGCTCAATCAGCCCCAGCATTTT.

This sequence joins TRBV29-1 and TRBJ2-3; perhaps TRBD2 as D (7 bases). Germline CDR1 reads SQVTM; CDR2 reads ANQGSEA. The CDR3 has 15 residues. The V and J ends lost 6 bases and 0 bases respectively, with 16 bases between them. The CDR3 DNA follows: TGCAGCGTGGTCGGGGGGCCCAATAGCACAGATACGCAGTATTTT. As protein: CSVVGGPNSTDTQYF.

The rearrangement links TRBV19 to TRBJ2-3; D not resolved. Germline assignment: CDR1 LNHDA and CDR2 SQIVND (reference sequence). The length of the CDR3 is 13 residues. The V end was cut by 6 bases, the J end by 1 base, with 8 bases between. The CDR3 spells CASRSSGTDTQYF. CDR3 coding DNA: TGTGCCAGTAGGTCCAGCGGCACAGATACGCAGTATTTT.

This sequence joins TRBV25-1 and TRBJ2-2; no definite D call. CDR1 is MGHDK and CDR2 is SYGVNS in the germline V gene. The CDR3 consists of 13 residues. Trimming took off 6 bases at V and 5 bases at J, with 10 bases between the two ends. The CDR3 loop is CASSPRGTGELFF. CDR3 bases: TGTGCCAGCAGCCCGCGAGGAACCGGGGAGCTGTTTTTT.

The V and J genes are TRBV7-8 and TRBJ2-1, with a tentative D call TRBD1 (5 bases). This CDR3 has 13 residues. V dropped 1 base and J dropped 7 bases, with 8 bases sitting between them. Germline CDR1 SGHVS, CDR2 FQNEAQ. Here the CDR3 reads CASSLVKGNEQFF. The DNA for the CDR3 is TGTGCCAGCAGCTTAGTCAAGGGGAATGAGCAGTTCTTC.

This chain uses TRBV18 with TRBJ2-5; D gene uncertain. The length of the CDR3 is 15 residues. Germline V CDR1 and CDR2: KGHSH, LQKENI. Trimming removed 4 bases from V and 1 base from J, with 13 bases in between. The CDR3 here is CASSRLPTVQETQYF. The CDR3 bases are TGTGCCAGCTCACGCCTGCCCACGGTCCAAGAGACCCAGTACTTC.

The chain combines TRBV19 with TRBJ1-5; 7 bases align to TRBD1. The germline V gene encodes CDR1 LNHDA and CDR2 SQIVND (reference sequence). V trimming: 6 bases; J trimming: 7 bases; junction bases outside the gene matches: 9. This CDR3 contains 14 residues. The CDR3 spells CASSTRGLGQPQHF. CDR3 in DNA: TGTGCCAGTAGCACAAGGGGGCTGGGGCAGCCCCAGCATTTT. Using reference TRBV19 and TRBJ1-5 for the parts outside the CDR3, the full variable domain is DGGITQSPKYLFRKEGQNVTLSCEQNLNHDAMYWYRQDPGQGLRLIYYSQIVNDFQKGDIAEGYSVSREKKESFPLTVTSAQKNPTAFYLCASSTRGLGQPQHFGDGTRLSIL.

The CDR3 is CSMDSATNEKLFF. The CDR3, as DNA: TGCAGCATGGACAGTGCAACTAATGAAAAACTGTTTTTT. The rearrangement uses TRBV29-1 and TRBJ1-4; a weak D match, TRBD1 (6 bases). Germline CDR1 reads SQVTM; CDR2 reads ANQGSEA. The CDR3 sequence is 13 residues long. V dropped 8 bases and J dropped 0 bases, with 10 bases sitting between them.